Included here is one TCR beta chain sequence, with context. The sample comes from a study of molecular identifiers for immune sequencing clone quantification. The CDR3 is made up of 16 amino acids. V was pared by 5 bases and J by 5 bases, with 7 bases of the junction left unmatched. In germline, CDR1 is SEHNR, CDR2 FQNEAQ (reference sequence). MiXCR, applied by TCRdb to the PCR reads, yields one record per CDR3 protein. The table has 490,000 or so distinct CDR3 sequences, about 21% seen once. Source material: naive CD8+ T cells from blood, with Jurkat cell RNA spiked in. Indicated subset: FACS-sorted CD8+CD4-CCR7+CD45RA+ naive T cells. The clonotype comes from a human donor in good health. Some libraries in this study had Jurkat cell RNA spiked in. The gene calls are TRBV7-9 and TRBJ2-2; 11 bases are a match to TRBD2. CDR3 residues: CASSNLAGGGTGELFF. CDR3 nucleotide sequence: TGTGCCAGCAGCAACCTAGCGGGAGGCGGGACCGGGGAGCTGTTTTTT.